The entry below describes one T cell receptor beta chain. Measured with immunoSEQ multiplex PCR; TCRdb has only the in-frame clones, and not every one. The data contain millions of clones, around 95% of them seen just once; the ten biggest clones take up 0.13%. The sample comes from a study of shared clonotypes between healthy human individuals. V lost 0 bases to trimming and J lost 0 bases, with 9 bases between them. CDR1 SGHRS and CDR2 YFSETQ come from the germline V gene. The CDR3 extends over 15 amino acids. This receptor was obtained from a man aged 18 to 30 in good health. Sample: naive CD4+ T cells sorted from blood. The subset was: CD45RA+ positively selected. V usage is TRBV5-1 and J usage is TRBJ1-1; D call uncertain. The CDR3 protein is CASSLAPGLNTEAFF. For the CDR3, the DNA is TGCGCCAGCAGCTTGGCCCCGGGGTTGAACACTGAAGCTTTCTTT.